This T cell receptor beta chain was profiled in a study of cytomegalovirus exposure and HLA in healthy donors. The CDR3 is made up of 17 amino acids. Trimming shortened V by 3 bases and J by 4 bases, and 18 bases separated the two germline ends. From germline, CDR1 is LNHDA and CDR2 SQIVND (reference sequence). Sequencing was performed with immunoSEQ multiplex PCR; in TCRdb, only in-frame clones are kept and a portion is missing. The sample contains roughly 47,000 clones, more than 85% of which appear only once. Sequenced: PBMCs. The chain has TRBV19 and TRBJ2-2; D is possibly TRBD2 (6 bases). The TCR comes from a woman aged 18 to 35 in good health and CMV-seronegative. The CDR3 coding sequence is TGTGCCAGTAGTATGGGGATGGGGGGTCGGACCACCGGGGAGCTGTTTTTT. It is translated as CASSMGMGGRTTGELFF.